The following is a T cell receptor (beta chain) sequence with its context. Its antigen is currently unknown. Per the germline V gene, CDR1 is SGHTA and CDR2 is FQGTGA. V lost 5 bases to trimming and J lost 7 bases; unmatched junction nucleotides: 9. CDR3 length equals 16 residues. MiXCR, applied by TCRdb to the 5' RACE reads, yields one record per CDR3 protein. The sample records about 130,000 distinct CDR3 sequences, about a sixth being singletons. The record originates from a study of T-cell memory formation after mild COVID-19. Study overall: There were largely donor-specific TCR clusters. Study-wide results and caveats: CM and EM subsets held most contracting CD4+ clones; EMRA held CD8+ ones.

This TCR was recovered from an adult woman who had mild COVID-19 (a few samples of this study predate the infection). Cell type and time point are not known. This chain links TRBV7-3 with TRBJ2-1, with 12 bases aligning to TRBD2. Sequencing was done on a sample of PBMCs or a T cell subset sorted from them (not recorded which). CDR3 protein: CASSLTGLAGGNEQFF. The CDR3 coding sequence is TGTGCCAGCAGCCTCACCGGCCTAGCGGGGGGGAATGAGCAGTTCTTC.